The TCR beta chain described here comes from a study of pediatric ulcerative colitis. At the level of the study: Most patients had pancolitis, and two had left-sided colitis.

Sequencing used immunoSEQ multiplex PCR; TCRdb keeps in-frame clones, though not all of them. This table has 10,000 or so clones, over 70% appearing once. J was trimmed by 4 bases and V by 1 base; bases with no gene match: 7. The CDR3 totals 15 residues. Germline V gene lookup returns CDR1 SEHNR and CDR2 FQNEAQ (reference sequence). This receptor was taken from a girl between 5 and 17 years old with moderate ulcerative colitis. Sequencing input: blood. This sequence joins TRBV7-9 and TRBJ2-7; 7 bases align to TRBD1. Here the CDR3 DNA reads TGTGCCAGCAGCTTAGACTCAGGGGGTGGTTACGAGCAGTACTTC. Protein sequence: CASSLDSGGGYEQYF.